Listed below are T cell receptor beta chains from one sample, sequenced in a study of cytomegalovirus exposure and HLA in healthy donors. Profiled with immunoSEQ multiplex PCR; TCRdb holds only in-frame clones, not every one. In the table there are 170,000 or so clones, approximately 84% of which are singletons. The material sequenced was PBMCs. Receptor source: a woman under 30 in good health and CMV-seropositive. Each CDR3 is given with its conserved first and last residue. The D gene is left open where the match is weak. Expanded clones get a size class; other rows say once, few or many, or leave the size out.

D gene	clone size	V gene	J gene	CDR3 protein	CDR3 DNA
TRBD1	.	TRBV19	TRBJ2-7	CASSRDAGQGGYEQYF	TGTGCCAGTAGTAGGGACGCGGGACAGGGGGGCTACGAGCAGTACTTC
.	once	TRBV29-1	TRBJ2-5	CSVGLGGAQETQYF	TGCAGCGTCGGTTTGGGAGGAGCTCAAGAGACCCAGTACTTC
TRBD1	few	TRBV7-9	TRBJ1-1	CASSPGQGGTEAFF	TGTGCCAGCAGCCCAGGACAGGGGGGGACTGAAGCTTTCTTT
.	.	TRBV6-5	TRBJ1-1	CASRQPGVFLEAFF	TGTGCCAGCAGGCAGCCGGGGGTATTCCTTGAAGCTTTCTTT
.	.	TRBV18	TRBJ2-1	CASSPVEPNEQFF	TGTGCCAGCTCACCAGTAGAGCCGAATGAGCAGTTCTTC
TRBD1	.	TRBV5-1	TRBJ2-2	CASSLRNQGADTGELFF	TGCGCCAGCAGCTTGAGGAATCAGGGGGCGGACACCGGGGAGCTGTTTTTT
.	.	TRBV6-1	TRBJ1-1	CASSEDRAGSAFF	TGTGCCAGCAGTGAAGATCGGGCGGGATCAGCTTTCTTT
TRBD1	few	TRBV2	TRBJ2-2	CASTPDRVGGELFF	TGTGCCAGCACTCCCGACAGGGTAGGGGGGGAGCTGTTTTTT
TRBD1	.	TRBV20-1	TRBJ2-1	CSARGQVEQFF	TGCAGTGCGCGGGGACAGGTCGAGCAGTTCTTC
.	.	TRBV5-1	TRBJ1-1	CATSTGTLNTEAFF	TGCGCCACCTCGACGGGAACCCTGAACACTGAAGCTTTCTTT
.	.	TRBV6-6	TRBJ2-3	CASTGSGRTDTQYF	TGTGCCAGCACCGGCTCAGGGCGCACAGATACGCAGTATTTT
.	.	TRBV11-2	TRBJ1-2	CASSLEQTYGYTF	TGTGCCAGCAGCTTAGAACAGACCTATGGCTACACCTTC
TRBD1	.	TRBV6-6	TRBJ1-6	CASSYRDSHSPLHF	TGTGCCAGCAGTTACCGGGACAGCCATTCACCCCTCCACTTT
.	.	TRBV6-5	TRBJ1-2	CASSTLAGDYTF	TGTGCCAGCAGTACCCTTGCAGGCGACTACACCTTC
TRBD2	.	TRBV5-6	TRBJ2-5	CASSLGTSGHQETQYF	TGTGCCAGCAGCTTGGGGACTAGCGGGCACCAAGAGACCCAGTACTTC
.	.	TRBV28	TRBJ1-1	CATLFDNDRPEAFF	TGTGCCACCCTTTTCGACAACGACAGACCTGAAGCTTTCTTT
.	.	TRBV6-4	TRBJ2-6	CASSPQGGSGANVLTF	TGTGCCAGCAGTCCTCAGGGAGGCTCTGGGGCCAACGTCCTGACTTTC
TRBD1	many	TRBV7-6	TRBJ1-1	CASSLTGTDGTEAFF	TGTGCCAGCAGCTTAACCGGGACAGATGGCACTGAAGCTTTCTTT
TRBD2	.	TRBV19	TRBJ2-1	CASGTTNLGEQFF	TGTGCCAGCGGGACTACCAACCTTGGTGAGCAGTTCTTC
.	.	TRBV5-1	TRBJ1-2	CASSPRAEGRYGYTF	TGCGCCAGCAGCCCGCGTGCGGAGGGGAGGTATGGCTACACCTTC
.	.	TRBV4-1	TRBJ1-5	CASSPRQESNQPQHF	TGCGCCAGCAGCCCGAGACAGGAGAGCAATCAGCCCCAGCATTTT
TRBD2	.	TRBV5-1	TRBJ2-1	CASSLEAGASYNEQFF	TGCGCCAGCAGCTTGGAAGCGGGAGCCTCCTACAATGAGCAGTTCTTC
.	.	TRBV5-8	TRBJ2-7	CASSLAWTRGSYEQYF	TGTGCCAGCAGCTTGGCCTGGACAAGGGGCTCCTACGAGCAGTACTTC
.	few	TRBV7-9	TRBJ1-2	CASSVMTGYGYTF	TGTGCCAGCAGCGTAATGACCGGGTATGGCTACACCTTC
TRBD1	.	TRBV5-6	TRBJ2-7	CASSPPPTGKLTYEQYF	TGTGCCAGCAGCCCCCCCCCGACAGGGAAACTAACCTACGAGCAGTACTTC
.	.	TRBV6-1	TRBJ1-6	CASSEAPDSPNSPLHF	TGTGCCAGCAGTGAAGCCCCTGACAGCCCGAATTCACCCCTCCACTTT
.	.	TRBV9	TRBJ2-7	CASSGRDSLYEQYF	TGTGCCAGCAGCGGCCGGGACTCCCTCTACGAGCAGTACTTC
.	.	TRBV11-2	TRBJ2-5	CASSSSETQYF	TGTGCCAGCAGCTCCTCGGAGACCCAGTACTTC
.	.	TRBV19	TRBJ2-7	CASSQFSTRYEQYF	TGTGCCAGTAGCCAATTTTCGACACGCTACGAGCAGTACTTC
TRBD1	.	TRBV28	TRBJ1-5	CASRQTGVSNQPQHF	TGTGCCAGCAGACAGACAGGGGTTAGCAATCAGCCCCAGCATTTT
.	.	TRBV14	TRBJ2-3	CASSQIPGAVGYTQYF	TGTGCCAGCAGCCAAATTCCAGGAGCGGTAGGATATACGCAGTATTTT
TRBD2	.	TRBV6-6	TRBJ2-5	CAASGGTSRAQYF	TGTGCCGCTTCGGGCGGGACTAGCCGGGCCCAGTACTTC
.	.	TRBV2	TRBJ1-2	CASSLKRTEIYGYTF	TGTGCCAGCAGTTTAAAGAGGACAGAGATCTATGGCTACACCTTC
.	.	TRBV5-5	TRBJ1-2	CASSFRAAEDYGYTF	TGTGCCAGCAGCTTCCGTGCGGCGGAAGACTATGGCTACACCTTC
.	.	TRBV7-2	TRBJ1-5	CASSLDRTKNQPQHF	TGTGCCAGCAGCCTGGACAGAACGAAAAATCAGCCCCAGCATTTT
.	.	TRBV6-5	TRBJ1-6	CASSYSSRAYNSPLHF	TGTGCCAGCAGTTACTCATCCAGGGCCTATAATTCACCCCTCCACTTT
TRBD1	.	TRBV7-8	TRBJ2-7	CASSFRGGAGYEQYF	TGTGCCAGCAGCTTCCGAGGGGGCGCCGGCTACGAGCAGTACTTC
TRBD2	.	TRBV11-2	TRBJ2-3	CASSSAGGHTDTQYF	TGTGCCAGCAGCTCCGCGGGGGGGCACACAGATACGCAGTATTTT
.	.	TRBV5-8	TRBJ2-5	CASSLRVGGETQYF	TGTGCCAGCAGCCTACGGGTCGGGGGAGAGACCCAGTACTTC
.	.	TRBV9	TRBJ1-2	CASSGRTQGSYGYTF	TGTGCCAGCAGCGGCAGAACACAGGGCAGCTATGGCTACACCTTC
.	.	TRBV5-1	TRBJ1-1	CASSRNMHEGNTEAFF	TGCGCCAGCAGCCGGAATATGCACGAGGGGAACACTGAAGCTTTCTTT
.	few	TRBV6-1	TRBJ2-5	CASSGRVGETQYF	TGTGCCAGCAGTGGCAGGGTGGGCGAGACCCAGTACTTC
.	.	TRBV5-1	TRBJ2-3	CASSLGSGTTGDTQYF	TGCGCCAGCAGCTTGGGGTCGGGGACAACGGGGGATACGCAGTATTTT
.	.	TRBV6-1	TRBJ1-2	CASSSDGYTF	TGTGCCAGCAGCTCCGATGGCTACACCTTC
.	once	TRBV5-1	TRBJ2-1	CASSLAPAGYNEQFF	TGCGCCAGCAGCTTGGCCCCGGCGGGGTACAATGAGCAGTTCTTC
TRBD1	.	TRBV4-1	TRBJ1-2	CASSQVETGNYGYTF	TGCGCCAGCAGCCAAGTCGAGACAGGGAACTATGGCTACACCTTC
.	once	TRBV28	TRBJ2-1	CASSAVGGVGYNEQFF	TGTGCCAGCAGTGCGGTTGGAGGGGTAGGTTACAATGAGCAGTTCTTC
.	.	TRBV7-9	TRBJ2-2	CASSPTSQLGGDTGELFF	TGTGCCAGCAGCCCCACATCTCAGTTAGGAGGCGACACCGGGGAGCTGTTTTTT